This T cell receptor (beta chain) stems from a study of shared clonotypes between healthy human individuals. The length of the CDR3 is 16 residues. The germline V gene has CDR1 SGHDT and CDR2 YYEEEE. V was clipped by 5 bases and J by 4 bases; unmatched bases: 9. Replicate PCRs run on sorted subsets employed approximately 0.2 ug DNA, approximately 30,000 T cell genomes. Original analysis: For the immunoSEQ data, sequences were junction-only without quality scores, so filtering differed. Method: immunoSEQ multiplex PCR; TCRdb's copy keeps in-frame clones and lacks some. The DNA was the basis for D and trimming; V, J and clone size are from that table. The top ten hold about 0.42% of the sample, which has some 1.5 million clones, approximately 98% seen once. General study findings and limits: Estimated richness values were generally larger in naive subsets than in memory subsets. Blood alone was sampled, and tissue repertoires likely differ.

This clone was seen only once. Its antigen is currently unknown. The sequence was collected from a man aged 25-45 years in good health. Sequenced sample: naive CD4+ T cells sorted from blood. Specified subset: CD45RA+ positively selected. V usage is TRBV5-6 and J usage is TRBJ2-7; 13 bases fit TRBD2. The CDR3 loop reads CASRRRRTSGRYEQYF. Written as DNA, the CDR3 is TGTGCCAGCAGACGGAGACGGACTAGCGGGAGATACGAGCAGTACTTC.